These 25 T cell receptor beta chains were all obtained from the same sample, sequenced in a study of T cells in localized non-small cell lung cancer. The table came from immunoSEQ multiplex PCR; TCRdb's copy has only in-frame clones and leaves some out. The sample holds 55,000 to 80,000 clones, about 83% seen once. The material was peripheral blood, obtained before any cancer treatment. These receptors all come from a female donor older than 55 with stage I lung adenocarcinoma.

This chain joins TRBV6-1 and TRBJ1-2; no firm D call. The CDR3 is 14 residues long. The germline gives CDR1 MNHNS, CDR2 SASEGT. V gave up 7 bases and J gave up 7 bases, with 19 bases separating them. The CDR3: CASTVGKAGSGYTF. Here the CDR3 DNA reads TGTGCCAGCACCGTGGGGAAGGCGGGAAGTGGCTACACCTTC.

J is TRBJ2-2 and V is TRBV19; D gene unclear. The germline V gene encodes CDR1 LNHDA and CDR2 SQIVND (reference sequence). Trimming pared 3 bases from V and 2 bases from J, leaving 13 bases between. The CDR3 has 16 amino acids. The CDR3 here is CASSMAQIVNTGELFF. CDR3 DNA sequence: TGTGCCAGTAGTATGGCACAGATCGTCAACACCGGGGAGCTGTTTTTT.

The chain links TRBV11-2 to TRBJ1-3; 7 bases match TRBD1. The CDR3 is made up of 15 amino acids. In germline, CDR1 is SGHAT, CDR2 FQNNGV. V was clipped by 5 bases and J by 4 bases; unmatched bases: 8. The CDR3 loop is CASSEGQSVGNTIYF. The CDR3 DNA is TGTGCCAGCAGCGAGGGACAGTCGGTAGGAAACACCATATATTTT.

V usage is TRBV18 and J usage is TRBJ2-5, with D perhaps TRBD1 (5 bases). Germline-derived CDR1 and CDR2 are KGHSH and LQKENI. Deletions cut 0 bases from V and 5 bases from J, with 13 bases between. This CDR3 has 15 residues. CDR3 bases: TGTGCCAGCTCACCACCAGGGGCCTCCCGGGAGACCCAGTACTTC. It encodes CASSPPGASRETQYF.

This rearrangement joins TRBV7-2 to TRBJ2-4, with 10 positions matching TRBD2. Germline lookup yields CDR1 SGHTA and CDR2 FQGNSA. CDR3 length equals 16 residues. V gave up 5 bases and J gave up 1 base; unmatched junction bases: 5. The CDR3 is CASSPQGLAAKNIQYF. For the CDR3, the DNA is TGTGCCAGCAGCCCACAGGGACTAGCGGCCAAAAACATTCAGTACTTC.

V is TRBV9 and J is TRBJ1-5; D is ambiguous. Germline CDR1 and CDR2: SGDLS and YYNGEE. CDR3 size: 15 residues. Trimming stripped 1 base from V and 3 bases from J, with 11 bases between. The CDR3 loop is CASSVFTALNQPQHF. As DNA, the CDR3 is TGTGCCAGCAGCGTATTTACAGCTCTCAATCAGCCCCAGCATTTT.

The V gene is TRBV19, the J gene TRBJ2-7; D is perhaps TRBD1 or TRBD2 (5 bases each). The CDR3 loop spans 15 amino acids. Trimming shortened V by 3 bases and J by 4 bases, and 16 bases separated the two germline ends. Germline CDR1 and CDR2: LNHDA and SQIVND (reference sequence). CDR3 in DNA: TGTGCCAGTAGTATCCGGGACCGATACCCGTACGAGCAGTACTTC. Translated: CASSIRDRYPYEQYF.

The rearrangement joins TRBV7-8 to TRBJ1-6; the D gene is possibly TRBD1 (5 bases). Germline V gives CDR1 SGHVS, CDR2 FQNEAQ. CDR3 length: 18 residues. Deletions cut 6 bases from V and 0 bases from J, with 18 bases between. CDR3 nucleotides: TGTGCCAGCAGTTCCCAAGGTGGGGGGAGCTCCTATAATTCACCCCTCCACTTT. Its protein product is CASSSQGGGSSYNSPLHF.

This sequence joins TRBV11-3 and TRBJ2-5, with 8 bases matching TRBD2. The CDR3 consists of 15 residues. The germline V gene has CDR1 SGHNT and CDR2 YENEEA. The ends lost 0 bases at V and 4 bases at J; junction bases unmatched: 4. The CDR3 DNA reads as TGTGCCAGCAGCTTAGATGGCGGGGGGATAGAGACCCAGTACTTC. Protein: CASSLDGGGIETQYF.

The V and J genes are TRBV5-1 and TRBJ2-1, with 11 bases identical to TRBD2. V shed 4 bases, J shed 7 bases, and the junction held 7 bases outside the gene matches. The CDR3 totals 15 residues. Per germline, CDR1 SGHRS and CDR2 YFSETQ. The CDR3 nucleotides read TGCGCCAGCAGCATTACTAGCGGGGGATTAAATGAGCAGTTCTTC. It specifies CASSITSGGLNEQFF.

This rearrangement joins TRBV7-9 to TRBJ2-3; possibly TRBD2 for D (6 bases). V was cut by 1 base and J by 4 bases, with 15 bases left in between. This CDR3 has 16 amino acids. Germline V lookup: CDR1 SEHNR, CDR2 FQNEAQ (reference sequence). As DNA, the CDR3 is TGTGCCAGCAGCTTAGGGGACTTTAAGGTCGCAGATACGCAGTATTTT. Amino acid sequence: CASSLGDFKVADTQYF.

CDR3: CASRTPGLQETQYF. In nucleotides, the CDR3 is TGTGCCAGCAGGACCCCGGGTCTTCAAGAGACCCAGTACTTC. The rearrangement uses TRBV6-5 and TRBJ2-5; D unclear. The CDR3 sequence is 14 residues long. Germline values: CDR1 MNHEY, CDR2 SVGAGI. V lost 6 bases and J 2 bases, leaving 13 bases between the germline ends.

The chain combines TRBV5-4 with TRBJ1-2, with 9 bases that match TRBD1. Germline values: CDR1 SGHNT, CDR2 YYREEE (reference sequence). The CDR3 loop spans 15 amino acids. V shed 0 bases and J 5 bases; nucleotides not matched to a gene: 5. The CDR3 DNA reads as TGTGCCAGCAGCTTGGAACAGGGGGCGCGGTATGGCTACACCTTC. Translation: CASSLEQGARYGYTF. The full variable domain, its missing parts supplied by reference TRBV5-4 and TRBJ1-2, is ETGVTQSPTHLIKTRGQQVTLRCSSQSGHNTVSWYQQALGQGPQFIFQYYREEENGRGNFPPRFSGLQFPNYSSELNVNALELDDSALYLCASSLEQGARYGYTFGSGTRLTVV.

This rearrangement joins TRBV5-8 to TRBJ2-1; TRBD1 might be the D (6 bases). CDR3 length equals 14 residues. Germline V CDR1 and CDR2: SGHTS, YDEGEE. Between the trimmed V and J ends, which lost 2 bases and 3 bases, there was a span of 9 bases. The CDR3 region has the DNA TGTGCCAGCAGCTTAGGGGACAACTACAATGAGCAGTTCTTC. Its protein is CASSLGDNYNEQFF.

The CDR3 DNA follows: TGTGCCAGCAGCCCAACAGGGACCCCCTACGAGCAGTACTTC. Residues: CASSPTGTPYEQYF. The rearrangement joins TRBV9 to TRBJ2-7, with a possible D match to TRBD1 (6 bases). Between the trimmed V and J ends, which lost 4 bases and 2 bases, there was a span of 13 bases. Per the germline V gene, CDR1 is SGDLS and CDR2 is YYNGEE. This CDR3 has 14 residues.

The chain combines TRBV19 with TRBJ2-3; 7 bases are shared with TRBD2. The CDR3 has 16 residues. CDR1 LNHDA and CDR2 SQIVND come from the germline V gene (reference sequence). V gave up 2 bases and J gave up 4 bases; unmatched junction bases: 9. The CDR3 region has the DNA TGTGCCAGTAGTATACAGGGAGGGCGCTTCGCAGATACGCAGTATTTT. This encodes CASSIQGGRFADTQYF.

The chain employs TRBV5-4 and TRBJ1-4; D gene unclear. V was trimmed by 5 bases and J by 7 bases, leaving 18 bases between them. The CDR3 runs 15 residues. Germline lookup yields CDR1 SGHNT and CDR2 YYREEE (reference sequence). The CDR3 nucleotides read TGTGCCAGCAGTCCTTCGCGACGGGAGGGTGAAAAACTGTTTTTT. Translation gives CASSPSRREGEKLFF.

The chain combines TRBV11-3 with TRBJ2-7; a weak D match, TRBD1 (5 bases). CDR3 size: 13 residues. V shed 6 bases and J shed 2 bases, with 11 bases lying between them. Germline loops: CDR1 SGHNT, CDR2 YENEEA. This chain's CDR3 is CASRAGYPYEQYF. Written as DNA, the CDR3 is TGTGCCAGCAGAGCAGGGTATCCCTACGAGCAGTACTTC.

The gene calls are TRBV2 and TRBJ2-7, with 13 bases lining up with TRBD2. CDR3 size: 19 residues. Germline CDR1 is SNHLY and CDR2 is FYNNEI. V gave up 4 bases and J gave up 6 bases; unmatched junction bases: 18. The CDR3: CASSGWGTSGTRSGSEQYF. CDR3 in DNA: TGTGCCAGCAGTGGTTGGGGGACTAGCGGGACCCGGAGTGGTTCCGAGCAGTACTTC. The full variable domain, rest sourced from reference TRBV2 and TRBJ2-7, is EPEVTQTPSHQVTQMGQEVILRCVPISNHLYFYWYRQILGQKVEFLVSFYNNEISEKSEIFDDQFSVERPDGSNFTLKIRSTKLEDSAMYFCASSGWGTSGTRSGSEQYFGPGTRLTVT.

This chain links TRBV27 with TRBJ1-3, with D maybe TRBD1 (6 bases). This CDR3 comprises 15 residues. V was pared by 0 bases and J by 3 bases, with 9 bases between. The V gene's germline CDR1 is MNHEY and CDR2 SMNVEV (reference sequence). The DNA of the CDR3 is TGTGCCAGCAGTTTATCAGGCAGGGGTGGAAACACCATATATTTT. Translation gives CASSLSGRGGNTIYF.

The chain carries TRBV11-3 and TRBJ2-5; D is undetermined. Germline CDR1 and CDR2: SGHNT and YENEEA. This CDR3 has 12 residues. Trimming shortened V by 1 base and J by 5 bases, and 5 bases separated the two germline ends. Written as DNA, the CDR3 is TGTGCCAGCAGCTTAGTAGGCGAGACCCAGTACTTC. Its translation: CASSLVGETQYF. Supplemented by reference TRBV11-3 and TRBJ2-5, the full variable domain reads EAGVVQSPRYKIIEKKQPVAFWCNPISGHNTLYWYLQNLGQGPELLIRYENEEAVDDSQLPKDRFSAERLKGVDSTLKIQPAELGDSAVYLCASSLVGETQYFGPGTRLLVL.

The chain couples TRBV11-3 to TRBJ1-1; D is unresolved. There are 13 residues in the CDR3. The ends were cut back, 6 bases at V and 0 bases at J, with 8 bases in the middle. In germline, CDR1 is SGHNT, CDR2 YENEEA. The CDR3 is CASRTTVNTEAFF. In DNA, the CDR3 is TGTGCCAGCAGAACTACAGTGAACACTGAAGCTTTCTTT.

In DNA form, the CDR3 reads TGCGCCAGCAGCCAAGATGGGGCAGGGGCCACTGAAGCTTTCTTT. Its protein product is CASSQDGAGATEAFF. The chain carries TRBV4-1 and TRBJ1-1, with D maybe TRBD1 (6 bases). V lost 0 bases and J lost 4, with 12 bases in between. Germline V gene sequence: CDR1 MGHRA, CDR2 YSYEKL. The CDR3 sequence is 15 residues long.

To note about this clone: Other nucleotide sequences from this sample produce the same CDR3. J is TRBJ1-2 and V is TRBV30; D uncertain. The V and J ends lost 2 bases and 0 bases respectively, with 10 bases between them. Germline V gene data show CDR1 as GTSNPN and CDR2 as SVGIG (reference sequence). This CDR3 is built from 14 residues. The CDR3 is CAWSRTRTNYGYTF. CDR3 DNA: TGTGCCTGGAGTCGAACACGGACTAACTATGGCTACACCTTC.

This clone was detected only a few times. CDR3 protein: CASSAASVGNEQFF. The CDR3 nucleotides are TGTGCCAGCTCGGCAGCCAGCGTCGGAAATGAGCAGTTCTTC. The rearrangement uses TRBV18 and TRBJ2-1, with unresolved D. V lost 6 bases and J 7 bases, leaving 16 bases between the germline ends. The CDR3 extends over 14 amino acids. From germline, CDR1 is KGHSH and CDR2 LQKENI.